The clone carrying this T cell receptor (delta chain) was counted a few times. The source of the sample is a study of γδ T cells in repeated Plasmodium falciparum infection. The CDR3 is 19 amino acids. Looked up from germline, CDR1 is TSWWSYY and CDR2 is QGS. V lost 1 base, J lost 0 bases, and 21 bases lay in between. TCRdb reanalysed the multiplex PCR reads with CATT. Of roughly 90,000 delta-chain clones detected, around 1.4% appear once; the ten largest clones hold around 8.5%. Vgamma9/Vdelta2+ and Vdelta2-negative gammadelta T cells were flow-sorted from PBMC for bulk sequencing. The rearrangement joins TRDV1 to TRDJ1; unclear D gene. This clonotype was obtained from a pool of human donors (malaria-infected and uninfected, not separated). The sequencing input was gamma-delta T cells from blood. Written as DNA, the CDR3 is TGTGCTCTTGGGGAACCCGCGGCCTCCTCTGGTCCAAACACCGATAAACTCATCTTT. It yields the protein CALGEPAASSGPNTDKLIF.